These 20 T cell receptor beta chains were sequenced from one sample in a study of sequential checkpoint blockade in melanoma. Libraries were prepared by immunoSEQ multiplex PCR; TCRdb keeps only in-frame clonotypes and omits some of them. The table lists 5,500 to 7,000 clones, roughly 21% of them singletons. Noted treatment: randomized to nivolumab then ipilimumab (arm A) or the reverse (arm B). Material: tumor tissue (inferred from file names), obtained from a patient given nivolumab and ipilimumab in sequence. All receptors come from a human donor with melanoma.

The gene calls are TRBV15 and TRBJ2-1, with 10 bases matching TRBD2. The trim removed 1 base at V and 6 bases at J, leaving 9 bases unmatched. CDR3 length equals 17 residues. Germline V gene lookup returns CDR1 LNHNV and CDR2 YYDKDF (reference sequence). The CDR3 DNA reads TGTGCCACCAGCAGAGCACTTCTAGCGGGAGTACCCAATGAGCAGTTCTTC. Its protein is CATSRALLAGVPNEQFF.

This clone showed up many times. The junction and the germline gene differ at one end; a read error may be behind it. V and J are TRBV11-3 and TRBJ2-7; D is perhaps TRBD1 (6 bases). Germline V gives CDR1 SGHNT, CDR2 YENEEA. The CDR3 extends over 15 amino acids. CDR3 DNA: TGTGCCAGCAGCGCAGGGGTCGGACCCTCCGACGAGCAGTACTTC. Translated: CASSAGVGPSDEQYF.

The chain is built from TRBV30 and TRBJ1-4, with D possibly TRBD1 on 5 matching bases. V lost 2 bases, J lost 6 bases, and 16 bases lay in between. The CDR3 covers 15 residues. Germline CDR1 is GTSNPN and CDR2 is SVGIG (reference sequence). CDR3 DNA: TGTGCCTGGAGTAAAAGGAGGGGAGTGGATGAAAAACTGTTTTTT. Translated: CAWSKRRGVDEKLFF.

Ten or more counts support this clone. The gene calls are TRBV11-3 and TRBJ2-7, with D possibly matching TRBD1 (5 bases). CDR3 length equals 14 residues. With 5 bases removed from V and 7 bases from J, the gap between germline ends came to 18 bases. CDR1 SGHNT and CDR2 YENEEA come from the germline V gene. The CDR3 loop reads CASSPRAIKGEQYF. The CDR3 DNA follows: TGTGCCAGCAGCCCCCGCGCAATAAAGGGGGAGCAGTACTTC.

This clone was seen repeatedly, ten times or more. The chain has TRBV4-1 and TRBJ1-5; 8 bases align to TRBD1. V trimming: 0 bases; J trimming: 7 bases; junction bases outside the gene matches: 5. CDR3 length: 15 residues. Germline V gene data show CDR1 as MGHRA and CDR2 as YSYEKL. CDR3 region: CASSQDRQGSQPQHF. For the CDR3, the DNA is TGCGCCAGCAGCCAAGATCGACAGGGGAGCCAGCCCCAGCATTTT.

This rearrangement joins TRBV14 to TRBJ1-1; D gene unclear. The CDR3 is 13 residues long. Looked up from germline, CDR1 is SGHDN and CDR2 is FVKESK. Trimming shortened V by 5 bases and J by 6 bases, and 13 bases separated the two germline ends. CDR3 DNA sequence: TGTGCCAGCAGCAAAGGGAGTCAGGCTGAAGCTTTCTTT. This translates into CASSKGSQAEAFF. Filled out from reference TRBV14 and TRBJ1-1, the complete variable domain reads EAGVTQFPSHSVIEKGQTVTLRCDPISGHDNLYWYRRVMGKEIKFLLHFVKESKQDESGMPNNRFLAERTGGTYSTLKVQPAELEDSGVYFCASSKGSQAEAFFGQGTRLTVV.

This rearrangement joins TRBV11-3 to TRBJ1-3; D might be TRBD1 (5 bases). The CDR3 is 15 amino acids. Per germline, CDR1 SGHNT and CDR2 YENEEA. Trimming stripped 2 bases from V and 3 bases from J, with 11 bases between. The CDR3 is CASSLNGARGNTIYF. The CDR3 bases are TGTGCCAGCAGCTTAAACGGGGCACGTGGAAACACCATATATTTT.

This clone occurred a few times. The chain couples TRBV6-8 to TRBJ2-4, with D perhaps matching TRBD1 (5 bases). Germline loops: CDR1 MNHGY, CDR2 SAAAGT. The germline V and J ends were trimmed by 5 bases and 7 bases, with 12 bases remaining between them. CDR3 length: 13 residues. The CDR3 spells CASSTRQMNIQYF. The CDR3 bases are TGTGCCAGCAGTACCCGACAGATGAACATTCAGTACTTC.

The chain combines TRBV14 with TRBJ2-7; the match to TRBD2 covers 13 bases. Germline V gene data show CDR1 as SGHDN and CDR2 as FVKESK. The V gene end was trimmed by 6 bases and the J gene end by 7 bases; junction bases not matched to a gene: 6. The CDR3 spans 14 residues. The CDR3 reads CASSPTSGRPEQYF. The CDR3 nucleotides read TGTGCCAGCAGTCCGACTAGCGGGAGGCCAGAGCAGTACTTC.

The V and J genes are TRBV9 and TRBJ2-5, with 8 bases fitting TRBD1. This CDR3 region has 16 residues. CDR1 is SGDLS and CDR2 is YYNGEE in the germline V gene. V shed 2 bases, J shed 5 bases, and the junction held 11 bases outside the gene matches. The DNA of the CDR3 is TGTGCCAGCAGCGTGGGACCAGGGGGCAAGGGGGAGACCCAGTACTTC. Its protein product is CASSVGPGGKGETQYF.

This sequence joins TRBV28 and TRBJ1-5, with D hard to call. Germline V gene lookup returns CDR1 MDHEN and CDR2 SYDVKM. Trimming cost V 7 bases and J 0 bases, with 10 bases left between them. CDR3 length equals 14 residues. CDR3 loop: CASKESYSNQPQHF. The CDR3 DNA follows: TGTGCCAGCAAGGAAAGTTATAGCAATCAGCCCCAGCATTTT.

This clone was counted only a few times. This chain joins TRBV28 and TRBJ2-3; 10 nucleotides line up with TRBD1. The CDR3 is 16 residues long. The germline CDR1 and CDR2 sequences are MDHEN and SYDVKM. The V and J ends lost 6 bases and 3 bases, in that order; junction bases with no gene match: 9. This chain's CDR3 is CASSLTGTGVTDTQYF. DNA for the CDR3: TGTGCCAGCAGCCTTACCGGGACAGGGGTTACAGATACGCAGTATTTT.

For the CDR3, the DNA is TGTGCCAGTAAAAGACTACCAAATTCTCAAGAGACCCAGTACTTC. It codes for CASKRLPNSQETQYF. The chain employs TRBV19 and TRBJ2-5; D possibly corresponds to TRBD2 (5 bases). Germline V gene data show CDR1 as LNHDA and CDR2 as SQIVND (reference sequence). V was pared by 7 bases and J by 2 bases, with 17 bases between. The CDR3 is 15 residues long.

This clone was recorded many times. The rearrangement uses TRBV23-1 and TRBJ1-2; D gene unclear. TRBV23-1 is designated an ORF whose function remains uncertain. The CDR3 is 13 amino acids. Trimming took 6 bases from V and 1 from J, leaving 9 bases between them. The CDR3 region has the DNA TGCGCCAGCAGCCGTGACAATAACTATGGCTACACCTTC. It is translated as CASSRDNNYGYTF.

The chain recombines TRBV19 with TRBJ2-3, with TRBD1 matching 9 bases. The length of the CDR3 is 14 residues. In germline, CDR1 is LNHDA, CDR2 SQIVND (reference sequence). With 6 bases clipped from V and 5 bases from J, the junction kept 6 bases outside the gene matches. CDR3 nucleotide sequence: TGTGCCAGTAGGATACAGGGGGCCTTAGATACGCAGTATTTT. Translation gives CASRIQGALDTQYF.

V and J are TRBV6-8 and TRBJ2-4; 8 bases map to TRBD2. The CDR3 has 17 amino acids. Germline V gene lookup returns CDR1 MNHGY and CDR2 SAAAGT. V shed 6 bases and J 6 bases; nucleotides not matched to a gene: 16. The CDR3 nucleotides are TGTGCCAGCAGCTCCACCATGCCGGGACTAGGTCGAAACATTCAGTACTTC. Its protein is CASSSTMPGLGRNIQYF.

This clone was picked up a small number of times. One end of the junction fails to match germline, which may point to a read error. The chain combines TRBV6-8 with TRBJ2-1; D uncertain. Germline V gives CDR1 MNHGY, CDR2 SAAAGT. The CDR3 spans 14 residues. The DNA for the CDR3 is TGTGCCATCAGTGGGTTTTCGTGGGACAATGAGCAGTTCTTC. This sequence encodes CAISGFSWDNEQFF.

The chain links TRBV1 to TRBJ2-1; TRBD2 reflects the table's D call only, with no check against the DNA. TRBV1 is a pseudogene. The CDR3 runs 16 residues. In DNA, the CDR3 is TGCGCCAGCAGGTGGACAATAGCGGGAACGGTTTATGAGCAGTTCTTC. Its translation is CASRWTIAGTVYEQFF.

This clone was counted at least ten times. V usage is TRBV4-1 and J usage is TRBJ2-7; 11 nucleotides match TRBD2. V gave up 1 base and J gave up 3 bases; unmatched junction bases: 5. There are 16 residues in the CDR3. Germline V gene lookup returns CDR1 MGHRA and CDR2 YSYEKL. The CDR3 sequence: CASSQVPGLAVYEQYF. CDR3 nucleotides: TGCGCCAGCAGCCAAGTACCGGGACTAGCGGTCTACGAGCAGTACTTC.

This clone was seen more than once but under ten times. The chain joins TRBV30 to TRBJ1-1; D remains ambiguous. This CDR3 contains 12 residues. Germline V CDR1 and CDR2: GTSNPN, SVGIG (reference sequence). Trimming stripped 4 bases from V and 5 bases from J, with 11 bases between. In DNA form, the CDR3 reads TGTGCCTGGAACAGCTTTTTGACTGAAGCTTTCTTT. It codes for CAWNSFLTEAFF.